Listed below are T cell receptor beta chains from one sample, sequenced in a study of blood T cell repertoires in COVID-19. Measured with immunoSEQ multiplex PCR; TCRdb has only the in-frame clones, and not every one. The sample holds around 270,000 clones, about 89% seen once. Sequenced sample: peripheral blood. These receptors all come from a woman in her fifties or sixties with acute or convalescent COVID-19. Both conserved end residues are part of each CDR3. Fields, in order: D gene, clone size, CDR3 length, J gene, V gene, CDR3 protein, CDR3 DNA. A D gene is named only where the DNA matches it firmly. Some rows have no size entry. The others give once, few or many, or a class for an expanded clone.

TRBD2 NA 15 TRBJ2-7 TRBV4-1 CASSQSPGLDYEQYF TGCGCCAGCAGCCAGTCACCGGGACTAGACTACGAGCAGTACTTC
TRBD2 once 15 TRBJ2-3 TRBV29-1 CSVDRTSENTDTQYF TGCAGCGTTGACAGGACTAGCGAGAACACAGATACGCAGTATTTT
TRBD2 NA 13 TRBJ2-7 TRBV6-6 CASLAGGAYEQYF TGTGCCTCCCTAGCGGGAGGGGCCTACGAGCAGTACTTC
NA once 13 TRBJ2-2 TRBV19 CASSVQFTGELFF TGTGCCAGTAGTGTACAATTCACCGGGGAGCTGTTTTTT
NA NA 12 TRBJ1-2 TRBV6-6 CASSLAGYGYTF TGTGCCAGCAGTTTGGCGGGCTATGGCTACACCTTC
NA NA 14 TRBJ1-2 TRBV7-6 CASSLAQGGYGYTF TGTGCCAGCAGCTTAGCGCAGGGTGGCTATGGCTACACCTTC
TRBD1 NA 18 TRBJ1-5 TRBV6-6 CASSRSPLHRGSNQPQHF TGTGCCAGCAGCCGAAGTCCCCTCCACAGGGGGTCTAATCAGCCCCAGCATTTT
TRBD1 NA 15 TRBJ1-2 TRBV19 CASSIGQGAGYGYTF TGTGCCAGTAGTATCGGACAGGGGGCTGGCTATGGCTACACCTTC
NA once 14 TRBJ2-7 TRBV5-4 CASSLGHGRGEQYF TGTGCCAGCAGCCTCGGACACGGTAGGGGCGAGCAGTACTTC
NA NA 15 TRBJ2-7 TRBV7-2 CASSFRYGGSYEQYF TGTGCCAGCAGCTTTAGATATGGCGGCTCCTACGAGCAGTACTTC
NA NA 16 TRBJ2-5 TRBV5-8 CASSQRQGSVEETQYF TGTGCCAGCAGCCAGAGACAAGGATCGGTGGAAGAGACCCAGTACTTC
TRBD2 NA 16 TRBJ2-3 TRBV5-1 CASSSSTSGSTDTQYF TGCGCCAGCAGCTCCTCCACTAGCGGCAGCACAGATACGCAGTATTTT
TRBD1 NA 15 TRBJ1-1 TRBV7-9 CASSLRQGGNTEAFF TGTGCCAGCAGCCTGCGACAGGGAGGAAACACTGAAGCTTTCTTT
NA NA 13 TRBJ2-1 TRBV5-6 CASSDSSYNEQFF TGTGCCAGCAGCGATAGCTCCTACAATGAGCAGTTCTTC
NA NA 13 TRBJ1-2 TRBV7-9 CASSTPQTYGYTF TGTGCCAGCAGCACACCCCAAACCTATGGCTACACCTTC
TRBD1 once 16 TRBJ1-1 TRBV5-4 CASSLVRGLLNTEAFF TGTGCCAGCAGCTTGGTAAGGGGGCTCTTGAACACTGAAGCTTTCTTT
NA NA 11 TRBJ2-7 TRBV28 CASTRAYEQYF TGTGCCAGCACGAGGGCCTACGAGCAGTACTTC
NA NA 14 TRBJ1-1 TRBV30 CAWSVRGLNTEAFF TGTGCCTGGAGTGTACGGGGGTTGAACACTGAAGCTTTCTTT
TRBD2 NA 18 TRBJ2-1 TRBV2 CASSWTSGRAISWNEQFF TGTGCCAGCAGTTGGACTAGCGGGAGGGCAATATCGTGGAATGAGCAGTTCTTC
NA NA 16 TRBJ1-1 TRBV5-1 CASSLSGHPGDTEAFF TGCGCCAGCAGCTTATCGGGACACCCCGGGGACACTGAAGCTTTCTTT
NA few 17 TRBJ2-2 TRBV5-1 CASSFQGNRRNTGELFF TGCGCCAGCAGCTTTCAGGGGAATCGGCGGAACACCGGGGAGCTGTTTTTT
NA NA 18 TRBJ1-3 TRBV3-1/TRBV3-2 CASSQDFGSGYSGNTIYF TGTGCCAGCAGCCAAGATTTTGGGTCAGGATACTCTGGAAACACCATATATTTT
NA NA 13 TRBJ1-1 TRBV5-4 CASSFLTGVEAFF TGTGCCAGCAGCTTTCTGACAGGCGTTGAAGCTTTCTTT
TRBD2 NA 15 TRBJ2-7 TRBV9 CASSVAGTSDYEQYF TGTGCCAGCAGCGTAGCAGGTACTAGCGATTACGAGCAGTACTTC
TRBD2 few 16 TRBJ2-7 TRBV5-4 CASSLGISGSPYEQYF TGTGCCAGCAGCTTGGGTATTAGCGGGAGTCCGTACGAGCAGTACTTC
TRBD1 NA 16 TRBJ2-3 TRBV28 CASSLLGQGETDTQYF TGTGCCAGCAGTTTGCTGGGACAGGGAGAGACAGATACGCAGTATTTT
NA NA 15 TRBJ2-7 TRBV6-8 CASSSRDTYSYEQYF TGTGCCAGCAGTTCAAGGGACACCTACTCCTACGAGCAGTACTTC